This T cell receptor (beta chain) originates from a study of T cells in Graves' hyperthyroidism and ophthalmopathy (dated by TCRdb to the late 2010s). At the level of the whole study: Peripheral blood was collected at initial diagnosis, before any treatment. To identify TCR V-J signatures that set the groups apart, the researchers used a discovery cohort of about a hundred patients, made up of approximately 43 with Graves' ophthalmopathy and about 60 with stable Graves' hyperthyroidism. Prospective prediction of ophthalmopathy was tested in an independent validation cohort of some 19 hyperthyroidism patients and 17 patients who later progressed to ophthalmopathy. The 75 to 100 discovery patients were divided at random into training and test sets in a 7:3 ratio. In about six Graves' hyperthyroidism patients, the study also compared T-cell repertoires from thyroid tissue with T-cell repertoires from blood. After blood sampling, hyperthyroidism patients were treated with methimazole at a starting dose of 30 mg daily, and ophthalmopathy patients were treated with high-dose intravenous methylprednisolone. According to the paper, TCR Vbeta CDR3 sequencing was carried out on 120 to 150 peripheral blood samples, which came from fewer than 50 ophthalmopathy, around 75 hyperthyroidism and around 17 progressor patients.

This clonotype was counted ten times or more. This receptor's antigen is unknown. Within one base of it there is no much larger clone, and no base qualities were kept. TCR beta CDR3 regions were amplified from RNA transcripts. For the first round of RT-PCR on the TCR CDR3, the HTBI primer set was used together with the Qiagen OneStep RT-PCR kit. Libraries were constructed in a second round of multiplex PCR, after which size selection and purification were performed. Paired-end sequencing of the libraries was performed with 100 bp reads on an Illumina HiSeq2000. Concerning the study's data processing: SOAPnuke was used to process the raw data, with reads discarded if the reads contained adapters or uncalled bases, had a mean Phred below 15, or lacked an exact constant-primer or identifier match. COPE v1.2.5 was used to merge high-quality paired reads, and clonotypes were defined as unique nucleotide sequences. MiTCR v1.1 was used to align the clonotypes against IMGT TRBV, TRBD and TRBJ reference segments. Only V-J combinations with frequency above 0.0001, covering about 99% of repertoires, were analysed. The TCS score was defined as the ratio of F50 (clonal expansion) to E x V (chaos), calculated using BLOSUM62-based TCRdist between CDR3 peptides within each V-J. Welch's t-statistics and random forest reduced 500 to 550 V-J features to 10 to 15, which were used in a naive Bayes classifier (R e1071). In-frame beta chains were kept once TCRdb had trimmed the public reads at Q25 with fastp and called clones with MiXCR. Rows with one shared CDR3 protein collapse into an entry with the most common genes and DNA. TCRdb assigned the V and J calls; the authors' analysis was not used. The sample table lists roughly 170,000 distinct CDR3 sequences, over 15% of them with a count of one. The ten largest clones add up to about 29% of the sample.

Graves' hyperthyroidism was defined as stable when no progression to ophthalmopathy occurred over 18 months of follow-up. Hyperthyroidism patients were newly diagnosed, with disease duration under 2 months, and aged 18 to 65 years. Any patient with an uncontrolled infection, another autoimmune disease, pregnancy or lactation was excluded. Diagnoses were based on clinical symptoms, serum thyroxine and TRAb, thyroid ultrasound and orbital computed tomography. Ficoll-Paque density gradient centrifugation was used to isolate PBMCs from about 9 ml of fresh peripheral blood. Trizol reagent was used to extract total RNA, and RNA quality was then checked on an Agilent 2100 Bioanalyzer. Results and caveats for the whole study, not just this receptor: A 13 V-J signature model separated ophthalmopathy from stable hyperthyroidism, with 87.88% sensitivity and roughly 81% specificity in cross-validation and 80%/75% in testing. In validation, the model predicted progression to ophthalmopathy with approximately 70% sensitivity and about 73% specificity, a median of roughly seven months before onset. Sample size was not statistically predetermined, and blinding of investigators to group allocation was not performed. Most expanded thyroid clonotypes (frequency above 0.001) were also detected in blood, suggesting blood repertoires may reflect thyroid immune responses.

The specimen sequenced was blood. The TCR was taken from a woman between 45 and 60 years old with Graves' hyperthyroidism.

Here is the DNA: TGTGCCACCAGCGGGGTAGCGGGGGGCTGGAAGACCCAGTACTTC. This sequence encodes CATSGVAGGWKTQYF. Recombination joined TRBV15 with TRBJ2-5, with 10 bases in between that match TRBD2. Based on the germline V gene (reference sequence), the CDR1 and CDR2 sequences are LNHNV and YYDKDF. Compared with germline, V lacks 5 bases and J lacks 6 bases; bases without a gene match: 9. Including cysteine and phenylalanine, the CDR3 has 15 amino acids. Only the CDR3 region is kept as DNA, spanning 45 bases read in frame from base 1.